What follows are 18 T cell receptor beta chains derived from one specimen sequenced in a study of T cells in lung cancer brain metastases. Clones were sequenced by immunoSEQ multiplex PCR, and TCRdb holds only the in-frame ones, with some missing. This table holds some 3,000 clones, approximately 90% found once. Sequencing was performed on tumor tissue from the primary lung tumor. The receptors originated from a man aged 55 to 70 with non-small cell lung cancer.

The J gene is TRBJ1-5, the V gene TRBV2; no firm D call. Germline V gene sequence: CDR1 SNHLY, CDR2 FYNNEI. The CDR3 length is 14 residues. This CDR3 is CVTSEGWSNQPQHF. For the CDR3, the DNA is TGTGTCACCAGTGAAGGGTGGAGCAATCAGCCCCAGCATTTT.

In this sample, this clone is large. V usage is TRBV4-1 and J usage is TRBJ1-2; TRBD1 matches 10 bases. The CDR3 consists of 15 residues. V shed 4 bases and J 5 bases; nucleotides not matched to a gene: 7. Germline V CDR1 and CDR2: MGHRA, YSYEKL. CDR3 region: CASSPQTGGGYGYTF. CDR3 coding DNA: TGCGCCAGCAGCCCCCAGACAGGGGGCGGGTATGGCTACACCTTC.

V gene TRBV5-1 combines with J gene TRBJ2-7; D not resolved. This CDR3 is built from 14 residues. Per germline, CDR1 SGHRS and CDR2 YFSETQ. The ends were cut back, 0 bases at V and 3 bases at J, with 10 bases in the middle. The CDR3 coding sequence is TGCGCCAGCAGCTTGGACAGAACCATCTACGAGCAGTACTTC. Translating gives CASSLDRTIYEQYF.

The chain carries TRBV2 and TRBJ2-7, with D tentatively TRBD1 (6 bases). The CDR3 runs 15 residues. Germline loops: CDR1 SNHLY, CDR2 FYNNEI. Trimming stripped 0 bases from V and 3 bases from J, with 12 bases between. In DNA form, the CDR3 reads TGTGCCAGCAGTGAAGCTTTAGGGGGATTCTACGAGCAGTACTTC. Translating it yields CASSEALGGFYEQYF.

The V call is TRBV6-5, the J call TRBJ1-1, with TRBD1 as a possible D gene (6 bases). The germline CDR1 and CDR2 sequences are MNHEY and SVGAGI. Trimming took off 5 bases at V and 6 bases at J, with 13 bases between the two ends. CDR3 length: 13 residues. DNA for the CDR3: TGTGCCAGCAGTAGAGGGGGAGGGTCTGAAGCTTTCTTT. Protein sequence: CASSRGGGSEAFF.

The chain has TRBV6-5 and TRBJ2-2; D call uncertain. CDR1 and CDR2 (germline): MNHEY, SVGAGI. Trimming removed 4 bases from V and 4 bases from J, with 10 bases in between. The CDR3 length is 14 residues. CDR3 protein: CASSSLPTTGELFF. DNA of the CDR3: TGTGCCAGCAGTTCACTCCCGACCACCGGGGAGCTGTTTTTT.

CDR3 sequence (DNA): TGTGCCAGCAGCCAAATCGGTATGAGTGAGCAGTTCTTC. This translates into CASSQIGMSEQFF. The V gene is TRBV4-2, the J gene TRBJ2-1; D is unresolved. The CDR3 spans 13 residues. V was clipped by 2 bases and J by 9 bases, with 11 bases between them. Looked up from germline, CDR1 is LGHNA and CDR2 is YNFKEQ.

In DNA, the CDR3 is TGTGCCATCAGTGAGTCGCCGACAGGGGAAATTGAGCAGTTCTTC. Amino acids: CAISESPTGEIEQFF. V gene TRBV10-3 combines with J gene TRBJ2-1; 8 bases line up with TRBD1. The V gene end was trimmed by 0 bases and the J gene end by 9 bases; junction bases not matched to a gene: 7. Germline loops: CDR1 ENHRY, CDR2 SYGVKD. The CDR3 contains 15 residues.

CDR3 DNA sequence: TGTGCCAGCAGCTCCGACCAGGGGAGGAACACTGAAGCTTTCTTT. This codes for CASSSDQGRNTEAFF. This chain links TRBV7-9 with TRBJ1-1; D might be TRBD1 (6 bases). The CDR3 is 15 residues long. V gave up 4 bases and J gave up 1 base, with 13 bases separating them. The germline CDR1 and CDR2 sequences are SEHNR and FQNEAQ (reference sequence).

This rearrangement joins TRBV5-1 to TRBJ1-4; D is undetermined. Germline V lookup: CDR1 SGHRS, CDR2 YFSETQ. The CDR3 contains 12 residues. Trimming removed 1 base at V and 10 bases at J, with 8 bases between. The chain's CDR3 is CASSLPTGKLFF. The CDR3, as DNA: TGCGCCAGCAGCTTGCCCACCGGAAAACTGTTTTTT.

The chain couples TRBV5-1 to TRBJ1-2; 9 nucleotides agree with TRBD1. Trimming took 4 bases from V and 0 from J; bases not matched to a gene: 10. The CDR3 runs 17 residues. CDR1 and CDR2 from the germline V gene are SGHRS and YFSETQ. The CDR3 here is CASSVGDRVLSNYGYTF. Here the CDR3 DNA reads TGCGCCAGCAGCGTGGGGGACAGGGTCCTATCTAACTATGGCTACACCTTC.

The chain employs TRBV4-2 and TRBJ2-2; 8 positions match TRBD2. V dropped 0 bases and J dropped 4; count of bases not matched to a gene: 7. Looked up from germline, CDR1 is LGHNA and CDR2 is YNFKEQ. The CDR3 is 17 amino acids. CDR3 residues: CASSQESTSGLTGELFF. The CDR3 region has the DNA TGTGCCAGCAGCCAAGAATCTACTAGCGGCCTCACCGGGGAGCTGTTTTTT.

Notes on this clone: The DNA is omitted, as the CDR3 cannot be located on it reliably, and the CDR3 follows TCRdb's listing. The chain links TRBV5-1 to TRBJ2-7. The germline CDR1 and CDR2 sequences are SGHRS and YFSETQ. The CDR3 length equals 15 residues, ends included. The CDR3 sequence is CASSLVGTGAYEQYF.

V gene TRBV7-7 combines with J gene TRBJ2-1, with 10 bases matching TRBD2. Unmatched junction bases numbered 12, after V lost 4 bases and J lost 6 bases. The CDR3 runs 17 residues. Germline CDR1 reads SSHAT; CDR2 reads FNYEAQ (reference sequence). DNA for the CDR3: TGTGCCAGCAGCTGTCCCCCCGGGGCTAGCGGGAGCAATGAGCAGTTCTTC. Residues: CASSCPPGASGSNEQFF.

This clone showed up just a few times. The chain uses TRBV30 and TRBJ1-5, with 8 bases aligning to TRBD1. Per germline, CDR1 GTSNPN and CDR2 SVGIG (reference sequence). CDR3 size: 15 residues. The junction had 11 bases not matched to a gene; V was cut back by 4 bases and J by 6 bases. Here the CDR3 DNA reads TGTGCCTGGACTAAAACTGGACAGGGCGGTCAGCCCCAGCATTTT. Translation: CAWTKTGQGGQPQHF.

The CDR3: CASSLFVTGTEAFF. CDR3 sequence (DNA): TGTGCCAGCAGTTTATTTGTGACAGGGACTGAAGCTTTCTTT. The V call is TRBV27, the J call TRBJ1-1; 7 bases are shared with TRBD1. CDR1 and CDR2 from the germline V gene are MNHEY and SMNVEV (reference sequence). The CDR3 extends over 14 amino acids. V trimming: 1 base; J trimming: 5 bases; junction bases outside the gene matches: 4.

This clone was recorded a few times. CDR3 protein: CASSSTGTQETQYF. CDR3 DNA sequence: TGTGCCAGCAGCTCGACCGGGACTCAAGAGACCCAGTACTTC. The chain uses TRBV5-4 and TRBJ2-5, with D possibly TRBD2 on 6 matching bases. The germline CDR1 and CDR2 sequences are SGHNT and YYREEE (reference sequence). Trimming left V 3 bases short and J 2 bases short, with 11 bases between. The CDR3 runs to 14 residues.

The chain has TRBV6-6 and TRBJ2-5; the match to TRBD1 covers 9 bases. V was pared by 4 bases and J by 7 bases, with 7 bases of the junction left unmatched. The germline V gene encodes CDR1 MNHNY and CDR2 SVGAGI (reference sequence). CDR3 length equals 14 residues. The CDR3 protein is CASSFETGGSTQYF. The DNA of the CDR3 is TGTGCCAGCAGTTTTGAGACAGGGGGATCGACCCAGTACTTC.